These 12 T cell receptor beta chains came from one sample sequenced in a study of beta chain features in type 1 diabetes (dated by TCRdb to between 2018 and 2020). The method was the immunoSEQ multiplex PCR assay. The entire amount of isolated RNA was reverse transcribed using the High Capacity cDNA Reverse Transcription Kit, so the sequenced TCRB transcripts were expressed ones. TCRdb mirrors the immuneACCESS table, restricted to in-frame sequences. Some clones are absent from its copies; in checked studies, under half trace to an unresolved V gene, and the reason for the others is unknown. The sample table contains 900,000 or so clones; only one count was recorded for 17% of them. The ten largest clonotypes hold roughly 0.025% of the sample. Sequenced material: naive CD4+ T cells from blood. Read against the paper, the sample's cell subset or site label means: true naive CD4+ T cells. These receptors were obtained from a woman between 18 and 29 years old in good health.

The genes are TRBV19 and TRBJ2-7, with 10 bases matching TRBD2. With 3 bases clipped from V and 6 bases from J, the junction kept 11 bases outside the gene matches. CDR1 is LNHDA, CDR2 SQIVND, per germline (reference sequence). This CDR3 spans 16 amino acids. The CDR3 nucleotides read TGTGCCAGTAGTATCAACCTTGGGACTAGCGCAGGCGAGCAGTACTTC. Encoded protein: CASSINLGTSAGEQYF.

The genes are TRBV29-1 and TRBJ2-2; D gene unclear. V lost 4 bases to trimming and J lost 0 bases, with 9 bases between them. Germline V gene data show CDR1 as SQVTM and CDR2 as ANQGSEA. The CDR3 covers 14 residues. The CDR3 protein is CSVGLSANTGELFF. In nucleotides, the CDR3 is TGCAGCGTTGGTCTGTCCGCGAACACCGGGGAGCTGTTTTTT.

This chain joins TRBV6-5 and TRBJ2-2, with TRBD2 matching over 8 bases. Trimming cost V 6 bases and J 4 bases; bases outside gene matches: 4. The CDR3 has 14 residues. Per the germline V gene, CDR1 is MNHEY and CDR2 is SVGAGI. CDR3 in amino acids: CASRIAGPTGELFF. CDR3 coding DNA: TGTGCCAGCAGGATAGCGGGACCCACCGGGGAGCTGTTTTTT.

This clone was detected a few times. V is TRBV5-1 and J is TRBJ2-6; D is undetermined. V lost 0 bases to trimming and J lost 2 bases, with 6 bases between them. The CDR3 length is 15 residues. Germline V CDR1 and CDR2: SGHRS, YFSETQ. CDR3 DNA sequence: TGCGCCAGCAGCTTGGGGCAGCCTGGGGCCAACGTCCTGACTTTC. Amino acids: CASSLGQPGANVLTF.

This clone was observed a handful of times. The V and J genes are TRBV18 and TRBJ2-7; TRBD1 is a possible D gene (6 bases). The CDR3 loop spans 13 amino acids. With 3 bases removed from V and 6 bases from J, the gap between germline ends came to 12 bases. Germline V gene sequence: CDR1 KGHSH, CDR2 LQKENI. As DNA, the CDR3 is TGTGCCAGCTCACCTCCTGGGACAACCGAGCAGTACTTC. As protein: CASSPPGTTEQYF.

The chain has TRBV7-2 and TRBJ2-3; 7 nucleotides match TRBD1. The germline gives CDR1 SGHTA, CDR2 FQGNSA. V was pared by 6 bases and J by 1 base, with 7 bases of the junction left unmatched. The CDR3 sequence is 15 residues long. The CDR3 sequence: CASSRGGSGTDTQYF. In DNA form, the CDR3 reads TGTGCCAGCAGTCGAGGGGGCTCTGGCACAGATACGCAGTATTTT.

This clone appeared a few times. The chain couples TRBV7-9 to TRBJ2-4; 8 bases match TRBD2. Germline lookup yields CDR1 SEHNR and CDR2 FQNEAQ (reference sequence). V dropped 2 bases and J dropped 3; count of bases not matched to a gene: 3. There are 15 residues in the CDR3. CDR3: CASSLTSGYKNIQYF. CDR3 nucleotides: TGTGCCAGCAGCTTAACTAGCGGATACAAAAACATTCAGTACTTC.

This clone was counted between two and nine times. The chain combines TRBV6-6 with TRBJ1-1; 9 bases match TRBD1. With V trimmed by 6 bases and J by 0 bases, 5 bases remained unmatched. This CDR3 contains 15 residues. Germline lookup yields CDR1 MNHNY and CDR2 SVGAGI (reference sequence). As DNA, the CDR3 is TGTGCCAGCAGCTACGGACAGGGGATGAACACTGAAGCTTTCTTT. This sequence encodes CASSYGQGMNTEAFF.

V and J are TRBV7-9 and TRBJ1-4; no definite D call. Germline-derived CDR1 and CDR2 are SEHNR and FQNEAQ (reference sequence). With 6 bases removed from V and 8 bases from J, the gap between germline ends came to 16 bases. The length of the CDR3 is 14 residues. CDR3 amino acids: CASREGPGGEKLFF. The CDR3 nucleotides are TGTGCCAGCAGAGAAGGTCCGGGCGGCGAAAAACTGTTTTTT.

The chain joins TRBV7-2 to TRBJ2-7; D remains unclear. The CDR3 is made up of 15 amino acids. Trimming cost V 0 bases and J 2 bases, with 11 bases left between them. The germline gives CDR1 SGHTA, CDR2 FQGNSA. This chain's CDR3 is CASSLAQVTTYEQYF. DNA of the CDR3: TGTGCCAGCAGCTTAGCGCAGGTCACCACCTACGAGCAGTACTTC.

The chain has TRBV10-3 and TRBJ2-1; a weak D match, TRBD2 (6 bases). From germline, CDR1 is ENHRY and CDR2 SYGVKD. The V gene lost 4 bases and the J gene lost 8 bases, with 15 bases spanning the gap. The CDR3 loop spans 14 amino acids. The CDR3 nucleotides are TGTGCCATCAGTGTTGAACTAGCTCGGCATGAGCAGTTCTTC. This translates into CAISVELARHEQFF.

V and J are TRBV2 and TRBJ2-1; no definite D call. The length of the CDR3 is 12 residues. Germline V gene data show CDR1 as SNHLY and CDR2 as FYNNEI. V was trimmed by 2 bases and J by 10 bases, leaving 9 bases between them. The CDR3: CASSERRAEQFF. CDR3 DNA sequence: TGTGCCAGCAGTGAAAGGCGTGCCGAGCAGTTCTTC.